This T cell receptor (beta chain) was obtained from a study of blood T cell repertoires in COVID-19. Study context: The study drew acute and convalescent COVID-19 samples from the United States, Italy and Spain. T cells, B-cell-depleted T cells, or PBMCs provided the cDNA or gDNA that served as material.

Donors were grouped by their self-reported clinical history. The table came from immunoSEQ multiplex PCR; TCRdb's copy has only in-frame clones and leaves some out. The sample comprises approximately 330,000 clones, roughly 91% of which are singletons, and almost 9.5% rests with the top ten. The clonotype was recovered from a woman between 25 and 40 years old who had recovered from COVID-19. Material for sequencing was PBMCs or T cells enriched from blood (not recorded which).

CDR3: CAWRPPGGIGTQHF. The CDR3 DNA sequence: TGTGCCTGGAGGCCCCCGGGGGGTATCGGGACCCAGCATTTT. The gene calls are TRBV30 and TRBJ1-5; D might be TRBD1 (5 bases). V gave up 3 bases and J gave up 11 bases, with 20 bases separating them. From germline, CDR1 is GTSNPN and CDR2 SVGIG (reference sequence). This CDR3 has 14 residues.